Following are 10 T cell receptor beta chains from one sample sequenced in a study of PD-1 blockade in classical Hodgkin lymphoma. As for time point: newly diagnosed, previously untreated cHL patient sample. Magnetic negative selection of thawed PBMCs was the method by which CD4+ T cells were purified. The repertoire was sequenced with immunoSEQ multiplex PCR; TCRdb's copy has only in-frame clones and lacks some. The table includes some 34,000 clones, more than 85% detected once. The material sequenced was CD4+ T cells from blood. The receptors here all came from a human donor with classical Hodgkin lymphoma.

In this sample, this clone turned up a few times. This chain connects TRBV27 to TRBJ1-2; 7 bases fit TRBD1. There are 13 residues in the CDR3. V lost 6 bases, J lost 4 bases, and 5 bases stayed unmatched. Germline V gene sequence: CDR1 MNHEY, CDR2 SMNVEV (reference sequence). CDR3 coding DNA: TGTGCCAGCAGACCCTCAGGGGGCTATGGCTACACCTTC. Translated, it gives CASRPSGGYGYTF.

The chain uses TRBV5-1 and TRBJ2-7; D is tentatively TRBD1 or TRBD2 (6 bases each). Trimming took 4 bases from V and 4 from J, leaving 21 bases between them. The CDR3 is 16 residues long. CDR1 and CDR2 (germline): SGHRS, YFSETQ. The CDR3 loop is CASSTSDRTTPYEQYF. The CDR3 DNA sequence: TGCGCCAGCAGCACCTCTGACAGGACTACCCCTTACGAGCAGTACTTC. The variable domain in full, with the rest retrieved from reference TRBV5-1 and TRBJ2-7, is KAGVTQTPRYLIKTRGQQVTLSCSPISGHRSVSWYQQTPGQGLQFLFEYFSETQRNKGNFPGRFSGRQFSNSRSEMNVSTLELGDSALYLCASSTSDRTTPYEQYFGPGTRLTVT.

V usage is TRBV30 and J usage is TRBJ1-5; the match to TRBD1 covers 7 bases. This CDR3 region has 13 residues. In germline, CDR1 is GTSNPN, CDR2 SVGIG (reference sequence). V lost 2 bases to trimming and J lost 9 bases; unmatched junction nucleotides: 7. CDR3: CAWSPGQAAPQHF. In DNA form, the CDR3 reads TGTGCCTGGAGTCCCGGACAGGCCGCGCCCCAGCATTTT.

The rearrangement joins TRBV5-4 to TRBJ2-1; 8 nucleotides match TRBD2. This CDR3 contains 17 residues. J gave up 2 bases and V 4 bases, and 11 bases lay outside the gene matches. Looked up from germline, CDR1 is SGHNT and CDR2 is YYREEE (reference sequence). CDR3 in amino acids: CASSRSGEGIPYNEQFF. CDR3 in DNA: TGTGCCAGCAGCCGTAGCGGGGAGGGCATCCCCTACAATGAGCAGTTCTTC.

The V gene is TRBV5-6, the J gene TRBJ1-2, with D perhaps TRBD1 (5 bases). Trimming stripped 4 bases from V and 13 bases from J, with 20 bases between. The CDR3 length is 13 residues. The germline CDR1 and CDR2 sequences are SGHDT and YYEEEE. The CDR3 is CASSRGVEGSITF. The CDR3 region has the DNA TGTGCCAGCAGCCGGGGGGTAGAGGGTTCTATCACCTTC.

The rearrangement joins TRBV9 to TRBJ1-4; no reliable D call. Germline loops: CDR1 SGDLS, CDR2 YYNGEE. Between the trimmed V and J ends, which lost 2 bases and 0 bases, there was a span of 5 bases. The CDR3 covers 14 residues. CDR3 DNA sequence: TGTGCCAGCAGCGTGGGGTCAACTAATGAAAAACTGTTTTTT. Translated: CASSVGSTNEKLFF.

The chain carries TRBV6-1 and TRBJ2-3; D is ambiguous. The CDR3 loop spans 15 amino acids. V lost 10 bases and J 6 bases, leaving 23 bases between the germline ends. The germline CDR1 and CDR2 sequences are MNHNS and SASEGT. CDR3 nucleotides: TGTGCCACCTCGTCCTCCACGATCGCCGGCGATACGCAGTATTTT. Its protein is CATSSSTIAGDTQYF.

The CDR3 sequence: CASSEYSGGKNEQFF. The CDR3 DNA reads as TGTGCCAGCAGTGAATACAGCGGGGGGAAAAATGAGCAGTTCTTC. The chain recombines TRBV2 with TRBJ2-1; 9 positions agree with TRBD2. The germline V gene encodes CDR1 SNHLY and CDR2 FYNNEI. V lost 2 bases and J lost 7; bases outside the gene matches: 6. This CDR3 comprises 15 residues.

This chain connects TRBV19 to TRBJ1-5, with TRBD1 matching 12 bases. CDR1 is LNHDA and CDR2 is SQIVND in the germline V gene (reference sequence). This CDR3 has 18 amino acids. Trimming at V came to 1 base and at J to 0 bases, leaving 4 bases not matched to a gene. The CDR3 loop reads CASSIGDRGLYSNQPQHF. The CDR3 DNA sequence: TGTGCCAGTAGTATAGGGGACAGGGGGCTATATAGCAATCAGCCCCAGCATTTT.

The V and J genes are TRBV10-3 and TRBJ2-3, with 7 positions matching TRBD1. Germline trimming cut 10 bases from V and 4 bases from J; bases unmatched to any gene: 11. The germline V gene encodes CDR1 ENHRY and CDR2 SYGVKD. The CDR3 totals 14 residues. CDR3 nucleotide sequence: TGTGCCACCCTTGAGAGGGGGCCCGCAGATACGCAGTATTTT. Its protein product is CATLERGPADTQYF.